Below, 8 T cell receptor beta chains from the same sample are listed, as sequenced in a study of blood T cell repertoires in COVID-19. Some clones are missing from TCRdb's copy, which holds only in-frame ones; the method was immunoSEQ multiplex PCR. The profile shows 250,000 to 300,000 clones, 70% to 90% of them singletons. The sample comprised peripheral blood. The receptors were gathered from a man aged 60-69 years who had recovered from COVID-19.

The chain combines TRBV18 with TRBJ2-3; D gene ambiguous. The length of the CDR3 is 12 residues. Germline V lookup: CDR1 KGHSH, CDR2 LQKENI. The V and J ends lost 3 bases and 3 bases respectively, with 4 bases between them. CDR3 in DNA: TGTGCCAGCTCACCGAGGACAGATACGCAGTATTTT. Encoded protein: CASSPRTDTQYF.

The chain couples TRBV18 to TRBJ1-2; unclear D gene. V lost 1 base, J lost 2 bases, and 11 bases lay in between. In germline, CDR1 is KGHSH, CDR2 LQKENI. The CDR3 spans 15 residues. CDR3 nucleotides: TGTGCCAGCTCACCACTTCCCAGGTGGAACTATGGCTACACCTTC. This codes for CASSPLPRWNYGYTF.

A single count supports this clone. The chain links TRBV29-1 to TRBJ2-1, with 10 bases matching TRBD1. The V segment lost 4 bases and the J segment 2 bases; nucleotides outside the gene matches: 2. The CDR3 runs 14 residues. Per the germline V gene, CDR1 is SQVTM and CDR2 is ANQGSEA. The CDR3 here is CSVGDRGPYNEQFF. Here the CDR3 DNA reads TGCAGCGTTGGCGACAGGGGGCCCTACAATGAGCAGTTCTTC.

This sequence joins TRBV4-2 and TRBJ1-4, with 12 bases fitting TRBD1. The CDR3 runs to 19 residues. Trimming took 0 bases from V and 4 from J; bases not matched to a gene: 9. Germline lookup yields CDR1 LGHNA and CDR2 YNFKEQ. DNA of the CDR3: TGTGCCAGCAGCCAAGACCCTGGGACAGGGGGCGGGGGTAATGAAAAACTGTTTTTT. This encodes CASSQDPGTGGGGNEKLFF.

The genes are TRBV6-1 and TRBJ2-1, with 15 bases fitting TRBD2. This CDR3 is built from 20 residues. Per germline, CDR1 MNHNS and CDR2 SASEGT. Germline trimming cut 1 base from V and 0 bases from J; bases unmatched to any gene: 7. Written as DNA, the CDR3 is TGTGCCAGCAGTGAAGTCGGACTAGCGGGGGGGAGGCTCTCCTACAATGAGCAGTTCTTC. Its translation is CASSEVGLAGGRLSYNEQFF.

The chain couples TRBV6-4 to TRBJ1-5; D remains ambiguous. Germline lookup yields CDR1 MRHNA and CDR2 SNTAGT. CDR3 length: 13 amino acids. Trimming removed 6 bases from V and 6 bases from J, with 12 bases in between. Here the CDR3 DNA reads TGTGCCAGCAGAGTACACCCCACTCAGCCCCAGCATTTT. Translated, it gives CASRVHPTQPQHF.

This chain joins TRBV5-8 and TRBJ2-2; 7 nucleotides align to TRBD1. CDR3 length: 16 residues. Per the germline V gene, CDR1 is SGHTS and CDR2 is YDEGEE. V lost 4 bases and J lost 5; bases outside the gene matches: 11. The CDR3 DNA sequence: TGTGCCAGCAGCAAATCAGACAGGGTGGTTACCGGGGAGCTGTTTTTT. It is translated as CASSKSDRVVTGELFF.

This chain connects TRBV15 to TRBJ2-2, with D perhaps TRBD1 (5 bases). Per germline, CDR1 LNHNV and CDR2 YYDKDF (reference sequence). V gave up 1 base and J gave up 5 bases, with 11 bases separating them. This CDR3 is built from 15 residues. The CDR3 DNA follows: TGTGCCACCAGCAGAGGGGGCGCAAAAACCGGGGAGCTGTTTTTT. Translation gives CATSRGGAKTGELFF.